This T cell receptor (beta chain) appears in the sequencing data of a study of blood T cell repertoires in COVID-19. For the study at large: The study drew acute and convalescent COVID-19 samples from the United States, Italy and Spain. PBMCs, B-cell-depleted T cells, or T cells were the source of the cDNA or gDNA that made up the material.

Seattle cases were enrolled at active infection and followed longitudinally. Per the authors' pipeline: Estimation of nucleated cell counts was performed using reference gene primer amplification. The assay was immunoSEQ multiplex PCR, and TCRdb's table has in-frame clones only and misses some. D and trimming were read from the DNA, whereas the V and J calls and clone size are those reported in that table. The data contain around 320,000 clones, around nine tenths of them singletons. CDR3 length: 13 amino acids. Between the trimmed V and J ends, which lost 3 bases and 4 bases, there was a span of 9 bases. Germline CDR1 WSHSY, CDR2 SAAADI.

The chain combines TRBV10-2 with TRBJ1-2; no reliable D call. This receptor was obtained from a young woman with COVID-19, enrolled during active disease. Sequencing was carried out using peripheral blood. The CDR3 is CASSDATPYGYTF. CDR3 sequence (DNA): TGCGCCAGCAGTGACGCGACACCCTATGGCTACACCTTC.